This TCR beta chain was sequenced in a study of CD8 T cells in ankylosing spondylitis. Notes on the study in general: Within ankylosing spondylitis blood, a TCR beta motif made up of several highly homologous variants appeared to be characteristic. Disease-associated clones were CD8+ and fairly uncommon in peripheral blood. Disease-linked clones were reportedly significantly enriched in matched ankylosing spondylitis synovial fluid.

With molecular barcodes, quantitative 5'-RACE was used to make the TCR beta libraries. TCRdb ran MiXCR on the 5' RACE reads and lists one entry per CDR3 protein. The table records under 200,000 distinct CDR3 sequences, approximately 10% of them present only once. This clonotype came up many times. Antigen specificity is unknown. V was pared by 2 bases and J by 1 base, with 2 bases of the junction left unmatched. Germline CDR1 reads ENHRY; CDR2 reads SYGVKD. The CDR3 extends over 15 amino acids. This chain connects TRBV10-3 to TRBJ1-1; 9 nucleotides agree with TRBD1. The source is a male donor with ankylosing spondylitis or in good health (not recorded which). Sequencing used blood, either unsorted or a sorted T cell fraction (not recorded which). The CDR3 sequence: CAISEDRGRNTEAFF. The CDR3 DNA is TGTGCCATCAGTGAGGACAGGGGGAGGAACACTGAAGCTTTCTTT.